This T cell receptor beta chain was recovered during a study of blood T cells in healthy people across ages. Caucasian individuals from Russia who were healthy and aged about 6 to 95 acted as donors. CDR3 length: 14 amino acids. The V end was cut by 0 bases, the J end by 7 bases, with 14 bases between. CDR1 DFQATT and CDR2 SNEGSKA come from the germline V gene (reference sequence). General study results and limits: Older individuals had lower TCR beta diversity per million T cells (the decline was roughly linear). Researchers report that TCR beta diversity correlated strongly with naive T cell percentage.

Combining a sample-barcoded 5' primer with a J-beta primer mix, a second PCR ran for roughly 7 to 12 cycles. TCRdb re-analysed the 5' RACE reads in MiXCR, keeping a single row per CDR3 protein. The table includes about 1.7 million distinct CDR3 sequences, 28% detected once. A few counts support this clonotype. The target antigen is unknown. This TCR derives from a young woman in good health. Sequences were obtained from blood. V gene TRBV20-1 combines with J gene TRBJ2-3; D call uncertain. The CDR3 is CSARDSLIRYTQYF. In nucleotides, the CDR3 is TGCAGTGCTAGAGACTCCCTGATCCGGTATACGCAGTATTTT.